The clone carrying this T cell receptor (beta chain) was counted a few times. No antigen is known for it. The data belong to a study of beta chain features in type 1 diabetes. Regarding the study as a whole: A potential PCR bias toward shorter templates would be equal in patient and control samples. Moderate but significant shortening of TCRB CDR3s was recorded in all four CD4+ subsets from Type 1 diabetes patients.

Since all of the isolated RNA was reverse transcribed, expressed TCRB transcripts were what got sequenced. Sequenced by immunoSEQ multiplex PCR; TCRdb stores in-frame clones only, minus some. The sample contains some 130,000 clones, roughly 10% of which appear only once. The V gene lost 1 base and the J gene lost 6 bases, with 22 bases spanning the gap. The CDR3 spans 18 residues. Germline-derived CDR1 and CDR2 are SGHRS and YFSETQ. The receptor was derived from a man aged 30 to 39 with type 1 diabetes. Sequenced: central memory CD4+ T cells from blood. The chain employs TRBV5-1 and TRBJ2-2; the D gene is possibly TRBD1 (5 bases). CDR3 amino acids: CASSLFVLGPPDPGELFF. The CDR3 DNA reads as TGCGCCAGCAGCTTGTTCGTTTTGGGGCCGCCAGATCCCGGGGAGCTGTTTTTT.